The rows below give T cell receptor beta chains drawn from one sample of a study of blood T cells in healthy people across ages. TCRdb called the 5' RACE reads again in MiXCR, with one record for every CDR3 protein. The sample includes 1.8 million or so distinct CDR3 sequences, about two fifths of them seen just once. Sequenced input: blood. The receptors come from a human donor in good health. The CDR3 runs from the conserved cysteine through the conserved F or W. The D gene is left open where the match is weak. Only part of the rows carry a size: once, few, many, or a class if the clone is expanded.

j_call v_call d_call clone_size cdr3_nt cdr3_aa
TRBJ1-4 TRBV5-1 - few TGCGCCAGCAGCGTCTGGGGGTCAAACGAAAAACTGTTTTTT CASSVWGSNEKLFF
TRBJ2-3 TRBV4-2 TRBD2 - TGTGCCAGCAGCCAACTTGGGGCTAGCGGTGAACAGAATACGCAGTATTTT CASSQLGASGEQNTQYF
TRBJ1-4 TRBV6-5 - many TGTGCCAGCAGGAATAATGAAAAACTGTTTTTT CASRNNEKLFF
TRBJ1-5 TRBV12-3/TRBV12-4 TRBD1 once TGTGCCAGCACCCTTGAAGCAGGGGGATCGGAGAGCAATCAGCCCCAGCATTTT CASTLEAGGSESNQPQHF
TRBJ1-4 TRBV7-2 - - TGTGCCAGCAGCTTAGCGGCGGCCAGGTCTCTTGAAAAACTGTTTTTT CASSLAAARSLEKLFF
TRBJ2-4 TRBV12-3/TRBV12-4 TRBD1 - TGTGCCAGCAATCACGACAGGGGGCTGGCCAAAAACATTCAGTACTTC CASNHDRGLAKNIQYF
TRBJ1-5 TRBV20-1 - - TGCAGTGCCCTAATCGGGGGGTCCAGTCAGCCCCAGCATTTT CSALIGGSSQPQHF
TRBJ1-2 TRBV6-1 TRBD1 few TGTGCCAGCAGTGAACGGACAGGGGGCGATAACTATGGCTACACCTTC CASSERTGGDNYGYTF
TRBJ2-1 TRBV20-1 - few TGCAGTGCTAGCGGGAAAATCTACAATGAGCAGTTCTTC CSASGKIYNEQFF
TRBJ2-6 TRBV19 TRBD1 once TGTGCCAGTGGAAGCCCCGGGACAGGACTTTTCTCTGGGGCCAACGTCCTGACTTTC CASGSPGTGLFSGANVLTF
TRBJ1-4 TRBV7-9 - once TGTGCCAGCAGCTTAGTAGGGGGAGAAAATGAAAAACTGTTTTTT CASSLVGGENEKLFF
TRBJ1-2 TRBV12-3/TRBV12-4 - few TGTGCCAGCAGTTCCCAGGTTGTGATGAGCTACACCTTC CASSSQVVMSYTF
TRBJ1-2 TRBV11-2 - few TGTGCCAGCAGCTTTTCAGAGGGAGGCTACACCTTC CASSFSEGGYTF
TRBJ2-3 TRBV20-1 TRBD2 - TGCAGTGCTAGAGAGTCACTAGCGGTGGGGAATGCGCAGTATTTT CSARESLAVGNAQYF
TRBJ2-5 TRBV7-9 - few TGTGCCAGCAGCTTAGCCAGGCACCGGTACCAAGAGACCCAGTACTTC CASSLARHRYQETQYF
TRBJ2-1 TRBV9 TRBD1 once TGTGCCTGCAGCAGGGGGGGGGACAGGGTCTACAATGAGCAGTTCTTC CACSRGGDRVYNEQFF
TRBJ2-5 TRBV7-2 TRBD2 few TGTGCCAGCAGCTCCTTAAGACTAGCTTTGGAGACCCAGTACTTC CASSSLRLALETQYF
TRBJ1-5 TRBV27 - - TGCGCCAGCAGTCGGCTTCCGAGACCGAATCAGCCCCAGCATTTT CASSRLPRPNQPQHF
TRBJ1-2 TRBV7-9 TRBD1 - TGTGCCAGCAGCTTAGACAGGGGAATAATGGGCTACACCTTC CASSLDRGIMGYTF
TRBJ1-1 TRBV2 TRBD1 - TGTGCCAGCAGTACCGACAGGGAGACTGAAGCTTTCTTT CASSTDRETEAFF
TRBJ1-2 TRBV5-1 TRBD1 - TGCGCCAGCAGCTCGCCCCGGACAGGGGGAGAGGGCTATGGCTACACCTTC CASSSPRTGGEGYGYTF
TRBJ1-2 TRBV5-1 - few TGCGCCAGCAGAGACCTCCCGACAGATACGAACTATGGCTACACCTTC CASRDLPTDTNYGYTF
TRBJ1-1 TRBV6-5 TRBD1 - TGTGCCAGCAAAACAGGGGAGACCACTGAAGCTTTCTTT CASKTGETTEAFF
TRBJ2-5 TRBV20-1 - - TGCAGTGCTAGTCGGTCGGGGGGCGCGAAGACCCAGTACTTC CSASRSGGAKTQYF
TRBJ2-5 TRBV4-3 - few TGCGCCAGCAGCCGATACTCGGCCGAGACCCAGTACTTC CASSRYSAETQYF
TRBJ1-2 TRBV20-1 - - TGCAGTGCTAGAGAAGGGACACCCAATGGCTACACCTTC CSAREGTPNGYTF
TRBJ1-1 TRBV4-1 TRBD1 - TGCGCCAGCAGCCAAGCAGGTGGACAGGGGGTTTCGGCCACTGAAGCTTTCTTT CASSQAGGQGVSATEAFF
TRBJ1-5 TRBV12-3/TRBV12-4 TRBD1 - TGTGCCAGCAGACCGACAGGGAGCAGAAATCAGCCCCAGCATTTT CASRPTGSRNQPQHF
TRBJ2-7 TRBV6-1 - many TGTGCCAGCAGTGGGCCCTCCTACGAGCAGTACTTC CASSGPSYEQYF
TRBJ1-2 TRBV20-1 - few TGCAGTCCCCGGGGTATCGCTAACTATGGCTACACCTTC CSPRGIANYGYTF
TRBJ2-7 TRBV2 TRBD2 - TGTGCCAGCATCCTAGCGGGGGGCACATTCTACGAGCAGTACTTC CASILAGGTFYEQYF
TRBJ1-2 TRBV10-3 - once TGTGCCATCAGTGGCGGAGGGCCGGGCTATGGCTACACCTTC CAISGGGPGYGYTF
TRBJ1-2 TRBV5-6 - few TGTGCCAGCAGCTTTCCTACACCCGACTATGGCTACACCTTC CASSFPTPDYGYTF
TRBJ1-4 TRBV6-5 - few TGTGCCAGCTCCGAGGCTAATGAAAAACTGTTTTTT CASSEANEKLFF
TRBJ1-2 TRBV2 - - TGTGCCAGCAGTGAAAAGCCCGCACCCTGGAGCTACACCTTC CASSEKPAPWSYTF
TRBJ1-1 TRBV4-2 TRBD1 - TGTGCCAGCAGCCAAGAGGGGGGACAGCCGAACACTGAAGCTTTCTTT CASSQEGGQPNTEAFF
TRBJ1-2 TRBV7-2 - - TGTGCCAGCAGCTTAGTGGAGGCGCTTACTAACTATGGCTACACCTTC CASSLVEALTNYGYTF
TRBJ1-2 TRBV6-1 - - TGTGCCAGCAGTGAAGAGGGTCGGGTTTATGGCTACACCTTC CASSEEGRVYGYTF
TRBJ2-1 TRBV6-2/TRBV6-3 TRBD2 few TGTGCCAGCAGTTACCTGGGGACTAGCGGGGCAAATGAGCAGTTCTTC CASSYLGTSGANEQFF
TRBJ2-7 TRBV2 TRBD2 - TGTGCCAGCAGTCCGACCCGTGGGCAGCGGGGGGCTTACGAGCAGTACTTC CASSPTRGQRGAYEQYF
TRBJ2-1 TRBV29-1 TRBD2 few TGCAGCGTTGAGGTGGCTAGCGGGGGGGATAATGAGCAGTTCTTC CSVEVASGGDNEQFF
TRBJ1-1 TRBV13 - - TGTGCCAGCAGTTCCCCCTCGGACATCATGAACACTGAAGCTTTCTTT CASSSPSDIMNTEAFF
TRBJ1-2 TRBV7-9 - - TGTGCCAGCAGCTTGTCCGGGGAGAATGGCTACACCTTC CASSLSGENGYTF
TRBJ1-4 TRBV5-1 - few TGCGCCAGCAGAGGGTACGCGAGGGCCCAGGAAAAACTGTTTTTT CASRGYARAQEKLFF
TRBJ1-2 TRBV6-5 - few TGTGCCAGCAGTTACGCATCAGGGAGCGGGACCTATGGCTACACCTTC CASSYASGSGTYGYTF
TRBJ2-3 TRBV24-1 - few TGTGCCACCAGTGATTTGTGGGCAGATACGCAGTATTTT CATSDLWADTQYF
TRBJ1-6 TRBV6-2/TRBV6-3 - - TGTGCCGGGAGATTGGACGGGGATTCACCCCTCCACTTT CAGRLDGDSPLHF
TRBJ1-2 TRBV4-3 - few TGCGCCAGCAGCCAAGTCCAAGGCAGCCCCTATGGCTACACCTTC CASSQVQGSPYGYTF
TRBJ1-2 TRBV5-1 - - TGCGCCAGCAGAACGTCCGGGGCAGGCCCCTATGGCTACACCTTC CASRTSGAGPYGYTF
TRBJ2-6 TRBV4-3 TRBD2 - TGCGCCAGCAGCCAAGGGTCCAGCGGGGTCAACTCTGGGGCCAACGTCCTGACTTTC CASSQGSSGVNSGANVLTF
TRBJ2-7 TRBV7-9 - - TGTGCCAGCAGCCTTGGGAAGGACGAGCAGTACTTC CASSLGKDEQYF
TRBJ2-3 TRBV29-1 TRBD1 few TGCAGCGTTGAACCGACGGGACAGGGAGGTGCAGATACGCAGTATTTT CSVEPTGQGGADTQYF
TRBJ2-3 TRBV7-8 - - TGTGCCAGCAGCTTAATCCCGTCCGGACCCGTGAGCACAGATACGCAGTATTTT CASSLIPSGPVSTDTQYF
TRBJ1-4 TRBV6-5 - - TGTGCCAGCAGATTCAACCAGGGGAGCGGTGAAAAACTGTTTTTT CASRFNQGSGEKLFF
TRBJ2-4 TRBV24-1 TRBD1 - TGTGCCACCAGTGATTCCGGGACAGCCCAAAACATTCAGTACTTC CATSDSGTAQNIQYF
TRBJ1-2 TRBV12-3/TRBV12-4 TRBD1 - TGTGCCAGCAGTTCCGGGACAGGGGGCGGTAGGGGCTACACCTTC CASSSGTGGGRGYTF
TRBJ2-3 TRBV4-1 - - TGCGCCAGCAGCCCGCCCAGACGGGCAGTAACAGATACGCAGTATTTT CASSPPRRAVTDTQYF